These 6 T cell receptor beta chains were sequenced from one sample in a study of response to subunit inactivated influenza vaccine. TCRdb independently ran MiXCR on the RT-PCR reads; one entry per CDR3 protein. The sample lists some 600,000 distinct CDR3 sequences, approximately 14% occurring once. Here the sequenced sample was PBMCs from blood, taken around 15 days before vaccination. The receptors derive from a man over 45 who received an inactivated influenza vaccine.

The chain uses TRBV7-2 and TRBJ2-4, with D unresolved. This CDR3 contains 15 residues. V was shortened by 2 bases and J by 0 bases, with 8 bases between the two germline ends. CDR1 and CDR2 from the germline V gene are SGHTA and FQGNSA. The CDR3 sequence: CASSLLRLAKNIQYF. As DNA, the CDR3 is TGTGCCAGCAGCTTACTAAGACTAGCCAAAAACATTCAGTACTTC. Looking up the rest from reference TRBV7-2 and TRBJ2-4 gives the full variable domain: GAGVSQSPSNKVTEKGKDVELRCDPISGHTALYWYRQSLGQGLEFLIYFQGNSAPDKSGLPSDRFSAERTGGSVSTLTIQRTQQEDSAVYLCASSLLRLAKNIQYFGAGTRLSVL.

As regards this clonotype: A much larger clone lies a single base off, so this may be a read error. The rearrangement links TRBV3-1 to TRBJ2-3; TRBD2 aligns across 7 bases. The germline V gene encodes CDR1 LGHDT and CDR2 YNNKEL (reference sequence). With 1 base clipped from V and 8 bases from J, the junction kept 12 bases outside the gene matches. The CDR3 extends over 16 amino acids. For the CDR3, the DNA is TGTGCCAGCAGCCAAGGAACTAGCGCGAGGTCACGTACGCAGTATTTT. It specifies CASSQGTSARSRTQYF.

In this sample, this clonotype turned up a few times. V and J are TRBV5-5 and TRBJ2-7, with TRBD1 identical over 8 bases. Germline V CDR1 and CDR2: SGHKS, YYEKEE (reference sequence). The junction had 10 bases not matched to a gene; V was cut back by 0 bases and J by 2 bases. CDR3 length: 17 amino acids. The CDR3 sequence: CASSLVGRQGKPYEQYF. DNA for the CDR3: TGTGCCAGCAGCTTGGTGGGAAGACAGGGGAAGCCCTACGAGCAGTACTTC.

This clonotype was counted between two and nine times. V usage is TRBV4-1 and J usage is TRBJ1-6; TRBD1 might be the D (6 bases). Germline-derived CDR1 and CDR2 are MGHRA and YSYEKL. Trimming left V 0 bases short and J 7 bases short, with 13 bases between. The CDR3 loop spans 16 amino acids. The CDR3 loop reads CASSQDLWTVNSPLHF. CDR3 nucleotides: TGCGCCAGCAGCCAAGATCTTTGGACAGTCAATTCACCCCTCCACTTT.

This chain links TRBV9 with TRBJ2-3, with 7 bases matching TRBD2. Looked up from germline, CDR1 is SGDLS and CDR2 is YYNGEE. V shed 0 bases and J 3 bases; nucleotides not matched to a gene: 7. The CDR3 loop spans 16 amino acids. The CDR3 here is CASSVAGGGGTDTQYF. The CDR3 DNA reads as TGTGCCAGCAGCGTAGCGGGGGGAGGAGGGACAGATACGCAGTATTTT.

The table lists this clonotype with a few counts. The chain carries TRBV20-1 and TRBJ2-1; TRBD2 aligns across 11 bases. The CDR3 is 16 amino acids. Trimming took 6 bases from V and 5 from J; bases not matched to a gene: 12. Germline CDR1 is DFQATT and CDR2 is SNEGSKA (reference sequence). CDR3 loop: CSAPRWGLADHNEQFF. The CDR3 nucleotides are TGCAGTGCCCCCCGATGGGGACTAGCGGACCACAATGAGCAGTTCTTC.